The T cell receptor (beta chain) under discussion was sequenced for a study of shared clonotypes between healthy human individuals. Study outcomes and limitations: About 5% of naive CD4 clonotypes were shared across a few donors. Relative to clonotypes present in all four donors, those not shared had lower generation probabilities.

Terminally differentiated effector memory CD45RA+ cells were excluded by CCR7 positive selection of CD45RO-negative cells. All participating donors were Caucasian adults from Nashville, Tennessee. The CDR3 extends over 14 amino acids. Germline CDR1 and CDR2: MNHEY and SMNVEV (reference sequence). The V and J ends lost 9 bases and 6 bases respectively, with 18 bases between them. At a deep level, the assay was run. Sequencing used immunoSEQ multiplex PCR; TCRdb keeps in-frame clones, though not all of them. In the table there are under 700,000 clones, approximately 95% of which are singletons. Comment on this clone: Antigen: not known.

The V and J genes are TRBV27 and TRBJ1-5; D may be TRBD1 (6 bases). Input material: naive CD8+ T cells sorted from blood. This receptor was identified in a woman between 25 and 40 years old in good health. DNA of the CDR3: TGTGCCAGTTGGGGGGCAGGGCCGGGTCAGCCCCAGCATTTT. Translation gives CASWGAGPGQPQHF.